Listed below are T cell receptor beta chains from one sample, sequenced in a study of T-cell reconstitution after alpha-beta-depleted transplantation in children. MiXCR, run by TCRdb on the PCR reads, gives a single entry per CDR3 protein. The sample has around 680,000 distinct CDR3 sequences; around 16% are singletons. Here the sequenced sample was PBMCs from the stem cell graft donor, taken from the stem cell graft. These receptors all come from a human donor who donated a stem cell graft to a child with acute myeloid leukemia. Each CDR3 is given with its conserved first and last residue. Each record gives: V gene, D gene, J gene, clone size, CDR3 length, CDR3 DNA, CDR3 protein. The D gene is left open where the match is weak. Size values are once, few and many counts, or a class for expanded clones, and some rows have none.

TRBV20-1	NA	TRBJ2-1	NA	13	TGCAGTGCTCCCATGGGGGGCCGGAATGAGCAGTTCTTC	CSAPMGGRNEQFF
TRBV11-2	TRBD1	TRBJ2-2	NA	20	TGTGCCAGCAGCTTTCATCCGCAAGACCTCAGGGGGCCGGTCACCGGGGAGCTGTTTTTT	CASSFHPQDLRGPVTGELFF
TRBV19	TRBD2	TRBJ2-2	NA	14	TGTGCCAGTACGGGAGGATTACGCACCGGGGAGCTGTTTTTT	CASTGGLRTGELFF
TRBV5-1	NA	TRBJ1-2	few	15	TGCGCCAGCAGCTTGGGCCCCGGGACGCCGAGGGGCTACACCTTC	CASSLGPGTPRGYTF
TRBV7-2	NA	TRBJ2-5	NA	15	TGTGCCAGCAGCTTAGTATGGGGGCCTGCGGAGACCCAGTACTTC	CASSLVWGPAETQYF
TRBV12-3/TRBV12-4	TRBD1	TRBJ2-1	NA	15	TGTGCCAGCAGCACGCCCGGGACAGGTGACAATGAGCAGTTCTTC	CASSTPGTGDNEQFF
TRBV20-1	NA	TRBJ2-5	many	10	TGCAGTGCTAGAAAAGAGACCCAGTACTTC	CSARKETQYF
TRBV20-1	NA	TRBJ1-6	few	14	TGCAGTGCTAGAAGCGTCAGGAGCGATTCACCCCTCCACTTT	CSARSVRSDSPLHF
TRBV7-2	TRBD1	TRBJ2-7	many	15	TGTGCCAGCAGCTCGAACCCGGGACAGGGTACCGAGCAGTACTTC	CASSSNPGQGTEQYF
TRBV5-1	NA	TRBJ1-4	few	15	TGCGCCAGCAGCTCTACAGGAGGTAGTGGTGAAAAACTGTTTTTT	CASSSTGGSGEKLFF
TRBV6-1	NA	TRBJ2-7	NA	15	TGTGCCAGCAAAGACTCATTAGGGCCCGCATGGGAGCAGTACTTC	CASKDSLGPAWEQYF
TRBV7-3	NA	TRBJ2-3	few	12	TGTGCCAGCAGCTTAAAAGGCAGATCGCAGTATTTT	CASSLKGRSQYF
TRBV7-2	TRBD1	TRBJ1-1	NA	16	TGTGCCAGCAGCTTCCTCCCCGGGACAGGGAACACTGAAGCTTTCTTT	CASSFLPGTGNTEAFF
TRBV12-3/TRBV12-4	NA	TRBJ2-2	many	13	TGTGCCAGCAGTTTGGGGGTGGTGAGGGAGCTGTTTTTT	CASSLGVVRELFF
TRBV7-2	NA	TRBJ1-2	few	14	TGTGCCAGCAGCTTAGAACCAGGGGCCTATGGCTACACCTTC	CASSLEPGAYGYTF
TRBV7-9	NA	TRBJ2-1	few	15	TGTGCCCTCCCCGGGGGGCAGGGGGAATACAATGAGCAGTTCTTC	CALPGGQGEYNEQFF
TRBV10-3	TRBD2	TRBJ2-2	many	14	TGTGCCACCCGGGGGGGCCGGGACACCGGGGAGCTGTTTTTT	CATRGGRDTGELFF
TRBV6-5	NA	TRBJ1-2	many	13	TGTGCCAGCAGTTACTCAGAGCTCTATGGCTACACCTTC	CASSYSELYGYTF
TRBV7-8	TRBD2	TRBJ2-1	NA	16	TGTGCCAGCAGCGTACTAGCGGGGGGGCCGTACAATGAGCAGTTCTTC	CASSVLAGGPYNEQFF
TRBV27	TRBD1	TRBJ2-1	NA	20	TGTGCCAGCACCTACTTTTACTCCCGGGACAGCCCAACCTCCTACAATGAGCAGTTCTTC	CASTYFYSRDSPTSYNEQFF
TRBV12-3/TRBV12-4	NA	TRBJ1-4	NA	13	TGTGCCAGCAGCGACTCTGAGCATGAAAAACTGTTTTTT	CASSDSEHEKLFF
TRBV6-5	TRBD2	TRBJ2-5	many	16	TGTGCCAGCAGTTACCTAGCGGGGGCGGAAAAAGAGACCCAGTACTTC	CASSYLAGAEKETQYF
TRBV15	NA	TRBJ2-7	few	21	TGTGCCACCAGCAGAGATCACCCGGACAGCCCAGAAAGCTTACATCGCTACGAGCAGTACTTC	CATSRDHPDSPESLHRYEQYF
TRBV7-2	NA	TRBJ1-5	NA	15	TGTGCCAGCAGCTTAACTCACGGGAACAATCAGCCCCAGCATTTT	CASSLTHGNNQPQHF
TRBV6-5	NA	TRBJ2-2	NA	14	TGTGCCAGCAGTTCGGTACTAGTCACCGGGGAGCTGTTTTTT	CASSSVLVTGELFF
TRBV20-1	NA	TRBJ1-5	NA	14	TGCAGTGCTAACTCGGGTATGAGCAATCAGCCCCAGCATTTT	CSANSGMSNQPQHF
TRBV5-1	NA	TRBJ2-1	few	15	TGCGCCAGCAGCTTCCGGGACGGGTTATACAATGAGCAGTTCTTC	CASSFRDGLYNEQFF
TRBV5-1	NA	TRBJ1-5	many	14	TGCGCCAGCAAGGAGGGCGCGGGCAATCAGCCCCAGCATTTT	CASKEGAGNQPQHF
TRBV9	NA	TRBJ2-5	NA	15	TGTGCCAGCAGCGTAGGAGGGGTACCCCAAGAGACCCAGTACTTC	CASSVGGVPQETQYF
TRBV5-6	NA	TRBJ2-1	many	15	TGTGCCAGCAGCTGGTGGGGGGGGCCCTCCAATGAGCAGTTCTTC	CASSWWGGPSNEQFF
TRBV12-3/TRBV12-4	NA	TRBJ1-2	NA	13	TGTGCCAGCAGTCGGACCACTAACTATGGCTACACCTTC	CASSRTTNYGYTF
TRBV12-3/TRBV12-4	TRBD1	TRBJ1-5	NA	16	TGTGCCAGCAACACCAGGGACAGGGGAAAAAATCAGCCCCAGCATTTT	CASNTRDRGKNQPQHF
TRBV20-1	NA	TRBJ2-2	many	17	TGCAGTGCTGCCGAGGGCGGGGGACATGCGAACACCGGGGAGCTGTTTTTT	CSAAEGGGHANTGELFF
TRBV7-3	NA	TRBJ1-1	few	20	TGTGCCAGCAGCTTAATGGGTGTCAACTACAGGAGGGGAGGGAACACTGAAGCTTTCTTT	CASSLMGVNYRRGGNTEAFF
TRBV7-6	NA	TRBJ1-6	NA	13	TGTGCCAGCAGTCTCAATGGAGGGATATCCCTCCACTTT	CASSLNGGISLHF
TRBV12-3/TRBV12-4	TRBD1	TRBJ1-1	NA	15	TGTGCCAGCAGCCCTACAGGGGCCGAGAACACTGAAGCTTTCTTT	CASSPTGAENTEAFF
TRBV30	NA	TRBJ1-2	NA	14	TGTGCCTGGAGCCCGGGTCCATCACGGCATGGCTACACCTTC	CAWSPGPSRHGYTF
TRBV4-3	NA	TRBJ1-1	many	17	TGCGCCAGCAGCCAAGACGATAGGGGGTTTAGGAACACTGAAGCTTTCTTT	CASSQDDRGFRNTEAFF
TRBV12-3/TRBV12-4	TRBD2	TRBJ2-3	few	14	TGTGCCAGCAGTTTTGGCCGGGGGGGCCGAACGCAGTATTTT	CASSFGRGGRTQYF
TRBV12-3/TRBV12-4	TRBD2	TRBJ2-7	NA	15	TGTGCCAGCAGTTTGGGACTATCTTCCCCCTACGAGCAGTACTTC	CASSLGLSSPYEQYF
TRBV20-1	TRBD1	TRBJ1-6	many	14	TGCAGTGCTAGAACCGGGACAGGGAATTCACCCCTCCACTTT	CSARTGTGNSPLHF
TRBV12-3/TRBV12-4	NA	TRBJ2-2	NA	14	TGTGCCAGCAGCCGCCCAAATCGGGCCGGGGAGCTGTTTTTT	CASSRPNRAGELFF
TRBV20-1	NA	TRBJ2-1	many	15	TGCAGTGTCCTCCCGGGACTTAGCTCCTACAATGAGCAGTTCTTC	CSVLPGLSSYNEQFF
TRBV5-1	NA	TRBJ2-6	few	14	TGCGCCAGCAGTGAGTGGTCTGGGGCCAACGTCCTGACTTTC	CASSEWSGANVLTF
TRBV6-5	NA	TRBJ2-1	many	15	TGTGCCAGCAGTTACTCGTTTTCGGTCCCCTTCCCCGAGTTCTTC	CASSYSFSVPFPEFF
TRBV30	NA	TRBJ1-1	few	16	TGTGCCGGGAGGAGGGGGGGGCAGTCTCTGAGTGTTGAAGCTTTCTTT	CAGRRGGQSLSVEAFF
TRBV20-1	TRBD2	TRBJ2-1	NA	14	TGCAGTGCTACACTAGCGGGGGGCGTCAATGAGCAGTTCTTC	CSATLAGGVNEQFF
TRBV29-1	TRBD2	TRBJ2-5	many	14	TGCAGCGTTGAGCCAGCGGGGGGCCAAGAGACCCAGTACTTC	CSVEPAGGQETQYF
TRBV12-3/TRBV12-4	NA	TRBJ2-5	few	13	TGTGCCAGCAGTTTGGCAGTAACAGAGACCCAGTACTTC	CASSLAVTETQYF
TRBV6-2/TRBV6-3	NA	TRBJ1-1	NA	14	TGTGCCAGCAACCCTCGATTATGGACAGATGAAGCTTTCTTT	CASNPRLWTDEAFF
TRBV7-2	TRBD1	TRBJ1-2	many	14	TGTGCCACCTTACTACAGGGGGCACGGTATGGCTACACCTTC	CATLLQGARYGYTF
TRBV20-1	NA	TRBJ2-1	NA	16	TGCTGTGCCGCCGGGGATAGGGTGTCCGCCTACAATGAGCAGTTCTTC	CCAAGDRVSAYNEQFF
TRBV20-1	NA	TRBJ1-6	NA	14	TGCAGTGCTAGGTCCAGGGCGGCAAATTCACCCCTCCACTTT	CSARSRAANSPLHF
TRBV10-3	NA	TRBJ1-3	NA	14	TGTGCCGTCCACCCGGGAAACTCTGGAAACACCATATATTTT	CAVHPGNSGNTIYF